This paragraph covers one T cell receptor (beta chain) sequence. Only a few counts were recorded for this clone. The specificity of this receptor is unknown. Within one base of it there is no much larger clone, and no base qualities were kept. The data are from a study of beta chain features in type 1 diabetes (dated by TCRdb to the late 2010s). Describing the broader study: No differences in mean age, gender distribution, total cell number or subset yield were found between patients and healthy donors. A total of approximately 100 million sorted cells were examined across all samples, and the number of cells per subset was strongly correlated with RNA yield. The study compared the TCRB repertoires of sorted circulating CD4+ T cell subsets in recently diagnosed type 1 diabetes patients with those in matched healthy donors. Naive and central memory subsets were obtained from all 30 or so donors, but regulatory and stem cell-like memory subsets were isolated from only 8 patients and roughly eight healthy donors.

All of the isolated RNA was reverse transcribed with the High Capacity cDNA Reverse Transcription Kit, so expressed TCRB transcripts were sequenced. Naive, central memory and regulatory T cell samples underwent deep immunoSEQ sequencing, averaging roughly 3.4 million total reads per sample. Sorted cells were lysed in RLT buffer and RNA was extracted with DNase-treated RNeasy Micro or Mini kits, depending on cell number. Each cell subset was processed separately to prevent cross-contamination, with patient and healthy donor samples processed together. The immunoSEQ multiplex PCR was used to amplify TCRB sequences from cDNA, yielding 87-bp fragments that span the CDR3 region. Amplicons were sequenced on the Illumina HiSeq platform. In the original analysis: PCR bias was corrected computationally using synthetic template baselines, and reads within Hamming distance 2 were collapsed, with unmergeable singletons discarded. Reads were aligned against IMGT so that V, D and J genes, CDR3 length and insertions or deletions at six rearrangement sites could be assigned. Clonotype counts were normalized to sorted cell number within each subset before computing true diversity and Gini coefficients with the tcR R package. Repertoire sharing was quantified using the overlap coefficient calculated on TCRB nucleotide sequences. Out-of-frame TCRB sequences from naive cells were analyzed to stand in for the pre-selection repertoire. The immuneACCESS repertoire file appears here via TCRdb, limited to in-frame rearrangements. These files lack a portion of the clones; in checked studies, under half of the deficit traces to unresolved V genes, and the cause of the others is not known. The V and J calls and the clone size are those of that table, but D and trimming were determined from the DNA. In all, the sample holds approximately 340,000 clones, and approximately 15% of those were seen once. Approximately 0.02% of the sample is held by the ten biggest clonotypes.

Overall study results and their limits: A moderate but significant shortening of TCRB CDR3 length was observed in type 1 diabetes patients in all four CD4+ subsets. PCR might favor shorter templates, but patient and control samples were amplified and corrected together, so any skew would affect both groups equally. Patients with type 1 diabetes made fewer insertions and deleted more nucleotides at VDJ recombination sites, implying thymic rearrangement abnormalities. Sequencing cDNA rather than genomic DNA could over-represent highly expressing activated cells, although activation and CD3 levels did not differ between groups. Because the HLA sub-analyses included only small numbers of individuals, any influence of HLA type on TCRB rearrangement was left unresolved. Naive, central memory and regulatory TCRB repertoires appeared more similar among patients than among healthy donors.

Trimming at the junction amounts to 4 bases on V and 1 base on J, and the germline ends lie 11 bases apart. The germline V gene sets CDR1 to MDHEN and CDR2 to SYDVKM. Its CDR3 holds 15 amino acids, cysteine through phenylalanine. Only CDR3 DNA remains: 45 bases, in frame from the first base. Each donor gave one peripheral blood draw, about 110 mL on average, collected into heparinised tubes. A BD FACSAria II was used to sort naive, central memory, regulatory and stem cell-like memory CD4+ T cells with a panel that included CD45RO, CCR7, CD25, CD127, CD95 and CD27. All sorted populations exceeded 95% purity. PBMCs were isolated right away by Lymphoprep density gradient centrifugation and were stained directly, without culture. To minimize batch effects, samples were stained and sorted in pairs, one healthy donor with one patient per experiment.

Material: naive CD4+ T cells from blood. The sample's cell subset or site label, decoded: true naive CD4+ T cells. The sequence was collected from a woman between 18 and 29 years old in good health. The V gene is TRBV28 and the J gene is TRBJ2-1; the D gene is perhaps TRBD2, on 6 matching bases. The CDR3 reads CASSSTGDSYNEQFF. The sequence in DNA is TGTGCCAGCAGTTCCACGGGAGATTCCTACAATGAGCAGTTCTTC.